These 32 T cell receptor beta chains came from one sample sequenced in a study of T cells after yellow fever vaccination. TCRdb reprocessed the 5' RACE reads via MiXCR and lists one record per CDR3 protein. The profile shows approximately 69,000 distinct CDR3 sequences, about 6% of them singletons. The starting material was CD4+ T cells sorted from PBMCs, obtained roughly 14 days after the first yellow fever vaccination. These receptors were collected from a man aged 18 to 29 who received the YFV17D yellow fever vaccine.

The rearrangement links TRBV19 to TRBJ1-6; tentatively, D is TRBD1 (5 bases). V lost 5 bases and J 10 bases, leaving 12 bases between the germline ends. In germline, CDR1 is LNHDA, CDR2 SQIVND (reference sequence). The CDR3 loop spans 13 amino acids. The CDR3 nucleotides read TGTGCCAGTAGTCTCCAGACAGACTCACCCCTCCACTTT. Translating it yields CASSLQTDSPLHF.

This clonotype has a count of ten or more. In nucleotides, the CDR3 is TGTGCCAGCAGCTTAGCGCACGGTGCTGAGCAGTTCTTC. Translating gives CASSLAHGAEQFF. The chain is built from TRBV7-6 and TRBJ2-1, with D unresolved. Germline loops: CDR1 SGHVS, CDR2 FNYEAQ. V gave up 0 bases and J gave up 9 bases, with 9 bases separating them. The CDR3 consists of 13 residues.

This clonotype was seen many times. This chain links TRBV5-1 with TRBJ1-1; the D gene is possibly TRBD1 (6 bases). CDR1 and CDR2 (germline): SGHRS, YFSETQ. V was pared by 4 bases and J by 7 bases, with 20 bases between. The CDR3 contains 15 residues. The CDR3 nucleotides are TGCGCCAGCAGCCGAGGGGGGGGCCCGAGTGATGAAGCTTTCTTT. It yields the protein CASSRGGGPSDEAFF. Based on the CDR3 plus reference TRBV5-1 and TRBJ1-1, the full variable domain is KAGVTQTPRYLIKTRGQQVTLSCSPISGHRSVSWYQQTPGQGLQFLFEYFSETQRNKGNFPGRFSGRQFSNSRSEMNVSTLELGDSALYLCASSRGGGPSDEAFFGQGTRLTVV.

In this sample, this clonotype turned up many times. The chain recombines TRBV6-6 with TRBJ2-3; D remains ambiguous. V was cut by 6 bases and J by 8 bases, with 9 bases left in between. This CDR3 contains 11 residues. Per germline, CDR1 MNHNY and CDR2 SVGAGI (reference sequence). This CDR3 is CASSPVGTQYF. As DNA, the CDR3 is TGTGCCAGCAGCCCTGTGGGTACGCAGTATTTT.

The sample holds many counts of this clonotype. This sequence joins TRBV18 and TRBJ2-1; tentative D call: TRBD2 (5 bases). V lost 5 bases, J lost 2 bases, and 10 bases lay in between. CDR1 is KGHSH, CDR2 LQKENI, per germline. The CDR3 covers 14 residues. The CDR3 loop reads CASSEATTYNEQFF. CDR3 bases: TGTGCCAGCTCAGAGGCGACTACCTACAATGAGCAGTTCTTC. The whole variable domain, filled in from reference TRBV18 and TRBJ2-1, reads NAGVMQNPRHLVRRRGQEARLRCSPMKGHSHVYWYRQLPEEGLKFMVYLQKENIIDESGMPKERFSAEFPKEGPSILRIQQVVRGDSAAYFCASSEATTYNEQFFGPGTRLTVL.

This clonotype was detected ten times or more. The V and J genes are TRBV5-4 and TRBJ2-6; 7 bases line up with TRBD1. Losses at the gene ends were 7 bases for V and 0 bases for J; bases not matched to a gene: 10. Germline V lookup: CDR1 SGHNT, CDR2 YYREEE (reference sequence). The CDR3 length is 17 residues. The CDR3 nucleotides read TGTGCCAGCTCCCTGGGGACAGCAAGCTCTGGGGCCAACGTCCTGACTTTC. This codes for CASSLGTASSGANVLTF.

This clonotype came up many times. V usage is TRBV12-3 or TRBV12-4 and J usage is TRBJ2-5; D gene uncertain. Between the trimmed V and J ends, which lost 5 bases and 5 bases, there was a span of 15 bases. The CDR3 covers 14 residues. The CDR3 DNA reads as TGTGCCAGCAGTCCACCGTCGATCCGGGAGACCCAGTACTTC. Translation: CASSPPSIRETQYF.

Ten or more counts support this clonotype. This rearrangement joins TRBV24-1 to TRBJ2-1; no definite D call. With 3 bases removed from V and 10 bases from J, the gap between germline ends came to 9 bases. Germline V gene data show CDR1 as KGHDR and CDR2 as SFDVKD. The CDR3 consists of 12 residues. CDR3: CATSDQDREQFF. In DNA, the CDR3 is TGTGCCACCAGTGATCAGGACCGCGAGCAGTTCTTC.

Many counts were recorded for this clonotype. The V call is TRBV12-3 or TRBV12-4, the J call TRBJ1-5; a possible D gene is TRBD1 (5 bases). The CDR3 has 14 amino acids. Trimming removed 8 bases from V and 3 bases from J, with 14 bases in between. The CDR3 loop reads CASRPGLNNQPQHF. The CDR3 DNA sequence: TGTGCCAGCCGACCGGGACTAAACAATCAGCCCCAGCATTTT.

This clonotype was observed at least ten times. This rearrangement joins TRBV6-1 to TRBJ2-1; 7 nucleotides align to TRBD2. V was clipped by 5 bases and J by 0 bases; unmatched bases: 4. The CDR3 length is 15 residues. Per the germline V gene, CDR1 is MNHNS and CDR2 is SASEGT. CDR3 sequence reads: CASSKGLHSYNEQFF. The CDR3 DNA sequence: TGTGCCAGCAGTAAGGGACTACACTCCTACAATGAGCAGTTCTTC.

This clonotype was found many times. This chain joins TRBV9 and TRBJ2-7, with D perhaps assigned TRBD1 or TRBD2 (6 bases each). V lost 3 bases and J 6 bases, leaving 19 bases between the germline ends. Germline V gene lookup returns CDR1 SGDLS and CDR2 YYNGEE. The CDR3 consists of 15 residues. CDR3 bases: TGTGCCAGCAGCGCCCTCGTGGGGGGCAGAGGCGAGCAGTACTTC. Translating gives CASSALVGGRGEQYF.

In its sample, this clonotype was seen many times. The rearrangement links TRBV7-2 to TRBJ1-1, with TRBD1 identical over 7 bases. This CDR3 comprises 12 residues. The V and J ends lost 4 bases and 11 bases, in that order; junction bases with no gene match: 7. Germline V gene sequence: CDR1 SGHTA, CDR2 FQGNSA. The DNA of the CDR3 is TGTGCCAGCAGCTCGACAGGGAGTCCCGCTTTCTTT. This sequence encodes CASSSTGSPAFF.

Many counts were recorded for this clonotype. The chain couples TRBV4-3 to TRBJ2-1; the D call may be TRBD1 or TRBD2 (6 bases each). The CDR3 extends over 16 amino acids. Germline CDR1 is LGHNA and CDR2 is YSLEER. The V end lost 1 base, the J end lost 3 bases, and 13 bases lay between the germline ends. CDR3 in amino acids: CASSQGRGFVYNEQFF. The CDR3 DNA follows: TGCGCCAGCAGCCAAGGGAGGGGGTTCGTCTACAATGAGCAGTTCTTC.

This clonotype occurred many times. This chain connects TRBV4-3 to TRBJ2-5; D may be TRBD2 (6 bases). Germline CDR1 is LGHNA and CDR2 is YSLEER. V shed 0 bases and J shed 7 bases, with 12 bases lying between them. The CDR3 loop spans 14 amino acids. The DNA for the CDR3 is TGCGCCAGCAGCCAAGATGGCAGGAGGGGGACCCAGTACTTC. Encoded protein: CASSQDGRRGTQYF.

This clonotype was detected many times. The chain couples TRBV9 to TRBJ1-2; unclear D gene. Germline-derived CDR1 and CDR2 are SGDLS and YYNGEE. Trimming cost V 1 base and J 5 bases, with 9 bases left between them. This CDR3 comprises 13 residues. CDR3 nucleotides: TGTGCCAGCAGCGTACAGGTTGGGTATGGCTACACCTTC. This translates into CASSVQVGYGYTF.

CDR3 DNA sequence: TGTGCCAGCAGCTCCCCCACGGCGGGGAACACTGAAGCTTTCTTT. Its translation is CASSSPTAGNTEAFF. The chain uses TRBV5-4 and TRBJ1-1; no reliable D call. Trimming removed 3 bases from V and 1 base from J, with 13 bases in between. Germline CDR1 SGHNT, CDR2 YYREEE (reference sequence). CDR3 length equals 15 residues.

This clonotype was counted at least ten times. The rearrangement uses TRBV5-1 and TRBJ1-5; 8 bases map to TRBD1. With V trimmed by 0 bases and J by 2 bases, 4 bases remained unmatched. This CDR3 contains 16 residues. CDR1 is SGHRS and CDR2 is YFSETQ in the germline V gene. The CDR3 loop is CASSLGTGSGNQPQHF. The CDR3 DNA is TGCGCCAGCAGCTTGGGGACAGGGTCGGGCAATCAGCCCCAGCATTTT.

This clonotype was counted ten times or more. The chain joins TRBV3-1 to TRBJ2-6; D is uncertain. Germline V gene sequence: CDR1 LGHDT, CDR2 YNNKEL (reference sequence). V gave up 0 bases and J gave up 0 bases, with 9 bases separating them. The length of the CDR3 is 17 residues. CDR3 in DNA: TGTGCCAGCAGCCAAGAATGGCGGTTCTCTGGGGCCAACGTCCTGACTTTC. Protein product: CASSQEWRFSGANVLTF. Full variable domain (rest looked up from reference TRBV3-1 and TRBJ2-6): DTAVSQTPKYLVTQMGNDKSIKCEQNLGHDTMYWYKQDSKKFLKIMFSYNNKELIINETVPNRFSPKSPDKAHLNLHINSLELGDSAVYFCASSQEWRFSGANVLTFGAGSRLTVL.

This clonotype was detected many times. The chain has TRBV7-9 and TRBJ2-7, with D unclear. V was pared by 0 bases and J by 5 bases, with 11 bases between. This CDR3 has 14 residues. Germline V CDR1 and CDR2: SEHNR, FQNEAQ (reference sequence). The CDR3 bases are TGTGCCAGCAGCTTAGCGTACCGCTCGAACGAGCAGTACTTC. Protein: CASSLAYRSNEQYF.

There are many counts of this clonotype. The rearrangement links TRBV5-4 to TRBJ2-5; weak D call: TRBD1 (6 bases). This CDR3 is 14 amino acids long. The ends were cut back, 3 bases at V and 1 base at J, with 10 bases in the middle. Germline values: CDR1 SGHNT, CDR2 YYREEE (reference sequence). The CDR3 here is CASSSDRLQETQYF. The CDR3 region has the DNA TGTGCCAGCAGCTCTGACAGGCTCCAAGAGACCCAGTACTTC.

This clonotype has only a few counts. The chain is built from TRBV25-1 and TRBJ1-4, with 9 bases aligning to TRBD1. The CDR3 contains 15 residues. V was clipped by 3 bases and J by 3 bases; unmatched bases: 2. CDR1 MGHDK and CDR2 SYGVNS come from the germline V gene. The CDR3 sequence is CASSERQGANEKLFF. DNA for the CDR3: TGTGCCAGCAGTGAGCGACAGGGGGCTAATGAAAAACTGTTTTTT.

There are many counts of this clonotype. V and J are TRBV7-2 and TRBJ2-3, with D hard to call. The CDR3 contains 13 residues. CDR1 is SGHTA and CDR2 is FQGNSA in the germline V gene. V gave up 7 bases and J gave up 4 bases, with 12 bases separating them. CDR3 sequence reads: CASNQPPSDTQYF. The CDR3 DNA reads TGTGCCAGCAATCAACCCCCGTCAGATACGCAGTATTTT.

This clonotype was detected ten times or more. The gene calls are TRBV18 and TRBJ2-2, with D possibly TRBD1 on 6 matching bases. Germline V gene data show CDR1 as KGHSH and CDR2 as LQKENI. The CDR3 is 13 residues long. Deletions cut 3 bases from V and 10 bases from J, with 12 bases between. In DNA, the CDR3 is TGTGCCAGCTCACCGGGGGCGCAGGAGGAGCTGTTTTTT. Translation: CASSPGAQEELFF.

A remark on this clonotype: Its ends do not fully match the called genes, so a read error is possible. The chain couples TRBV6-5 to TRBJ2-1; TRBD1 agrees at 8 bases. The CDR3 loop spans 15 amino acids. The germline V gene encodes CDR1 MNHEY and CDR2 SVGAGI. The CDR3 sequence is CVSSYPGQDYNEQFF. Here the CDR3 DNA reads TGTGTCAGCAGTTACCCGGGACAGGACTACAATGAGCAGTTCTTC.

As to this clonotype: With a much larger clone just one base away, this may be a read error. The chain combines TRBV12-3 or TRBV12-4 with TRBJ2-7, with D possibly TRBD2 on 6 matching bases. V was trimmed by 6 bases and J by 7 bases, leaving 25 bases between them. The CDR3 extends over 16 amino acids. The CDR3 region has the DNA TGTGCCAGCAGCCCCAGTGGAGAGGGACTTCTGAGGGAGCAGTACTTC. It translates to CASSPSGEGLLREQYF.

This clonotype was seen ten or more times. The chain couples TRBV20-1 to TRBJ1-5, with TRBD1 matching over 8 bases. Unmatched junction bases numbered 4, after V lost 5 bases and J lost 7 bases. The CDR3 is made up of 12 amino acids. Germline CDR1 is DFQATT and CDR2 is SNEGSKA (reference sequence). In DNA, the CDR3 is TGCAGTGCTCCTACAGGGGGACAGCCCCAGCATTTT. Its protein is CSAPTGGQPQHF.

This clonotype was recorded many times. V is TRBV20-1 and J is TRBJ2-3, with D perhaps matching TRBD2 (6 bases). This CDR3 is 15 amino acids long. CDR1 and CDR2 from the germline V gene are DFQATT and SNEGSKA (reference sequence). V was cut by 3 bases and J by 0 bases, with 13 bases left in between. The CDR3 reads CSASPGLTSTDTQYF. The CDR3, as DNA: TGCAGTGCTAGCCCGGGACTTACTAGCACAGATACGCAGTATTTT.

Ten or more counts support this clonotype. The rearrangement joins TRBV5-4 to TRBJ1-1; D is unclear. Trimming left V 2 bases short and J 1 base short, with 6 bases between. Germline CDR1 reads SGHNT; CDR2 reads YYREEE (reference sequence). This CDR3 has 13 residues. The CDR3 nucleotides are TGTGCCAGCAGCTTAGACCCGAACACTGAAGCTTTCTTT. Translated: CASSLDPNTEAFF.

This clonotype showed up many times. The rearrangement links TRBV9 to TRBJ2-7; the D is unclear. Trimming took 2 bases from V and 4 from J, leaving 10 bases between them. Germline V gene sequence: CDR1 SGDLS, CDR2 YYNGEE. CDR3 length: 13 amino acids. CDR3 in DNA: TGTGCCAGCAGCGTGACCGAAGGATACGAGCAGTACTTC. Translated: CASSVTEGYEQYF.

This clonotype occurred many times. The chain combines TRBV20-1 with TRBJ1-2, with 12 bases lining up with TRBD1. Trimming at V came to 2 bases and at J to 3 bases, leaving 7 bases not matched to a gene. CDR1 DFQATT and CDR2 SNEGSKA come from the germline V gene (reference sequence). The CDR3 is 16 amino acids. The CDR3 region is CSARLGTGGDDYGYTF. As DNA, the CDR3 is TGCAGTGCTAGACTCGGGACAGGGGGCGATGACTATGGCTACACCTTC.

There are many counts of this clonotype. The V gene is TRBV5-1, the J gene TRBJ1-5, with no clear D. The CDR3 covers 15 residues. Trimming left V 0 bases short and J 3 bases short, with 10 bases between. Germline values: CDR1 SGHRS, CDR2 YFSETQ. CDR3 nucleotides: TGCGCCAGCAGCTTGGGGGGAGTTCACAATCAGCCCCAGCATTTT. As protein: CASSLGGVHNQPQHF.

In its sample, this clonotype was seen a few times. The gene calls are TRBV5-1 and TRBJ1-1, with a tentative D call TRBD1 (6 bases). Trimming stripped 7 bases from V and 4 bases from J, with 26 bases between. CDR3 length equals 17 residues. Germline V lookup: CDR1 SGHRS, CDR2 YFSETQ. The DNA for the CDR3 is TGCGCCAGCTATACCTACGGCGGGGGCCTGCTTCCCACTGAAGCTTTCTTT. Translating gives CASYTYGGGLLPTEAFF.